A selection of T cell receptor beta chains follows, all from one sample in a study of T cell responses to AZD1222 COVID-19 vaccine. Libraries were prepared by immunoSEQ multiplex PCR; TCRdb keeps only in-frame clonotypes and omits some of them. The table lists around 180,000 clones, 80% to 90% of them singletons, with 2.5% to 3% in the top ten. The specimen comprised peripheral blood, sampled on day 0 of MenACWY control vaccination. The receptors here all came from an adult in good health. CDR3s include the opening cysteine and the closing phenylalanine or tryptophan. D genes are given only for firm matches. Part of the rows lack a size; the others show once, few, many or a class for expanded clones.

size: .; D: .; J: TRBJ2-2; V: TRBV7-3; DNA: TGTGCCAGCAGCTTAGCCGGTACCGGGGAGCTGTTTTTT; CDR3: CASSLAGTGELFF
size: once; D: .; J: TRBJ2-1; V: TRBV10-3; DNA: TGTGCCATCAGTGATCTTCGCCGGGGTGCCAGCTCCTACAATGAGCAGTTCTTC; CDR3: CAISDLRRGASSYNEQFF
size: .; D: .; J: TRBJ2-7; V: TRBV5-4; DNA: TGTGCCAGCAGTCCCCGGGGAGGCACCTACGAGCAGTACTTC; CDR3: CASSPRGGTYEQYF
size: .; D: .; J: TRBJ1-3; V: TRBV30; DNA: TGTGCCTGGAGTGTCAGCTCTGGAAACACCATATATTTT; CDR3: CAWSVSSGNTIYF
size: .; D: .; J: TRBJ1-2; V: TRBV2; DNA: TGTGCCAGCAGCTCGGGCTCCGAGAGGGGCTACACCTTC; CDR3: CASSSGSERGYTF
size: .; D: .; J: TRBJ1-5; V: TRBV27; DNA: TGTGCCAGCAGTCCGAGGTTACCTAATCAGCCCCAGCATTTT; CDR3: CASSPRLPNQPQHF
size: .; D: TRBD1; J: TRBJ2-3; V: TRBV7-2; DNA: TGTGCCAGCAGCTTATTACAGGGGGCAGGCACAGATACGCAGTATTTT; CDR3: CASSLLQGAGTDTQYF
size: .; D: .; J: TRBJ1-3; V: TRBV28; DNA: TGTGCCAGCAGTTTTACGCTGGGGAGCTCTGGAAACACCATATATTTT; CDR3: CASSFTLGSSGNTIYF
size: .; D: .; J: TRBJ2-1; V: TRBV15; DNA: TGTGCCACCAGCAGATCCACTGAGCAGTTCTTC; CDR3: CATSRSTEQFF
size: few; D: .; J: TRBJ2-2; V: TRBV5-1; DNA: TGCGCCAGCAACCCGGGACATTCGAACACCGGGGAGCTGTTTTTT; CDR3: CASNPGHSNTGELFF
size: .; D: TRBD1; J: TRBJ1-3; V: TRBV7-3; DNA: TGTGCCAGCAGGACCGGACAGGCGAGCTCTGGAAACACCATATATTTT; CDR3: CASRTGQASSGNTIYF
size: .; D: .; J: TRBJ1-5; V: TRBV7-2; DNA: TGTGCCAGCAGCTACAACAATCAGCCCCAGCATTTT; CDR3: CASSYNNQPQHF
size: .; D: .; J: TRBJ1-2; V: TRBV3-1/TRBV3-2; DNA: TGTGCCAGCAGCCAACTGGACAGCTATGGCTACACCTTC; CDR3: CASSQLDSYGYTF
size: few; D: .; J: TRBJ2-3; V: TRBV12-2; DNA: TGTGCAAGTCGAGAGGGACCTACGGGTACGCAGTATTTT; CDR3: CASREGPTGTQYF
size: .; D: .; J: TRBJ1-5; V: TRBV27; DNA: TGTGCCAGCAGTGTAGGGGACGGGGGGTCCCAGCATTTT; CDR3: CASSVGDGGSQHF
size: .; D: .; J: TRBJ1-5; V: TRBV7-9; DNA: TGTGCCAGCAGCTTAGGTTCGACCAATCAGCCCCAGCATTTT; CDR3: CASSLGSTNQPQHF
size: .; D: TRBD1; J: TRBJ1-5; V: TRBV23-1; DNA: TGCGCCAGCAGTCCCAGGGGGCTCGGGGCAGGGCAGCCCCAGCATTTT; CDR3: CASSPRGLGAGQPQHF
size: once; D: .; J: TRBJ1-4; V: TRBV5-6; DNA: TGTGCCAGCACCTACGGACGGAATAATGAAAAACTGTTTTTT; CDR3: CASTYGRNNEKLFF
size: .; D: .; J: TRBJ1-3; V: TRBV6-4; DNA: TGTGCCAGCCTGGGGAGTGGGGTTCGGGTATCTGGAAACACCATATATTTT; CDR3: CASLGSGVRVSGNTIYF
size: .; D: .; J: TRBJ2-7; V: TRBV2; DNA: TGTGCCAGCACAACGAAGCTCGAGCAGTACTTC; CDR3: CASTTKLEQYF
size: .; D: .; J: TRBJ1-1; V: TRBV7-8; DNA: TGTGCCAGCAGCTTAGAGGTGGACACTGAAGCTTTCTTT; CDR3: CASSLEVDTEAFF
size: .; D: .; J: TRBJ2-7; V: TRBV6-5; DNA: TGTGCCAGCGGCAAGACGGGCTCCTACGAGCAGTACTTC; CDR3: CASGKTGSYEQYF
size: .; D: .; J: TRBJ2-7; V: TRBV9; DNA: TGTGCCAGCAGCGCAGGAGGCAGCAGCGTCGACGAGCAGTACTTC; CDR3: CASSAGGSSVDEQYF
size: .; D: .; J: TRBJ1-5; V: TRBV28; DNA: TGTGCCAGCGATTATCAGCCCCAGCATTTT; CDR3: CASDYQPQHF
size: .; D: TRBD1; J: TRBJ1-2; V: TRBV27; DNA: TGTGCCAGCTCCTCCGGGACAGGGGAGATTTATGGCTACACCTTC; CDR3: CASSSGTGEIYGYTF
size: .; D: .; J: TRBJ1-2; V: TRBV5-5; DNA: TGTGCCAGCAGGGTGTTTTTAGAAGGGCCCTATGGCTACACCTTC; CDR3: CASRVFLEGPYGYTF
size: .; D: TRBD1; J: TRBJ1-2; V: TRBV6-5; DNA: TGTGCCAGCAGTTATGGCAGGGGGCAAGGCTACACCTTC; CDR3: CASSYGRGQGYTF
size: .; D: .; J: TRBJ1-1; V: TRBV5-1; DNA: TGCGCCAGCAGCTTGGCACGGACGGACACTGAAGCTTTCTTT; CDR3: CASSLARTDTEAFF
size: .; D: TRBD2; J: TRBJ2-6; V: TRBV30; DNA: TGTGCCTGGACTATCGGGGGGGTAGGGGCCAACGTCCTGACTTTC; CDR3: CAWTIGGVGANVLTF
size: few; D: .; J: TRBJ2-7; V: TRBV7-9; DNA: TGTGCCAGCAGCGAAAGTCCGGGTGGGGGACGCCGAGTTTCCTACGAGCAGTACTTC; CDR3: CASSESPGGGRRVSYEQYF
size: .; D: TRBD2; J: TRBJ2-5; V: TRBV25-1; DNA: TGTGCCAGCAGTGCCGGACTAGCGGGGATCAATCTTCAAGAGACCCAGTACTTC; CDR3: CASSAGLAGINLQETQYF
size: .; D: .; J: TRBJ2-7; V: TRBV28; DNA: TGTGCCAGCAGTTTATTGGGAGGCGAGCAGTACTTC; CDR3: CASSLLGGEQYF
size: few; D: TRBD2; J: TRBJ2-2; V: TRBV3-1/TRBV3-2; DNA: TGTGCCAGCAGCCAGGGGGGGGCCGGGGAGCTGTTTTTT; CDR3: CASSQGGAGELFF
size: once; D: TRBD2; J: TRBJ2-7; V: TRBV30; DNA: TGTGCCTGGAGTGGCGGGGGGGGCGAGCAGTACTTC; CDR3: CAWSGGGGEQYF
size: .; D: TRBD1; J: TRBJ2-7; V: TRBV28; DNA: TGTGCCAGCACCGGACAGGGGGCCTGGGAGCAGTACTTC; CDR3: CASTGQGAWEQYF
size: .; D: .; J: TRBJ2-1; V: TRBV7-2; DNA: TGTGCCAGCACCGGAGGGGGGGCGAATGAGCAGTTCTTC; CDR3: CASTGGGANEQFF
size: .; D: .; J: TRBJ2-5; V: TRBV7-6; DNA: TGTGCCAGCAGCTCGTGGGGTCTCGGGGAGCAAGAGACCCAGTACTTC; CDR3: CASSSWGLGEQETQYF
size: .; D: .; J: TRBJ1-1; V: TRBV28; DNA: TGTGCCAGCCTATTAGGAGGCACTGAAGCTTTCTTT; CDR3: CASLLGGTEAFF
size: .; D: .; J: TRBJ1-5; V: TRBV19; DNA: TGTGCCAGTAGTATTGCTCGGATGGTGGGCAATCAGCCCCAGCATTTT; CDR3: CASSIARMVGNQPQHF
size: .; D: .; J: TRBJ1-5; V: TRBV6-5; DNA: TGCGCCCGTGGGTTGGGTAGCAATCAGCCCCAGCATTTT; CDR3: CARGLGSNQPQHF
size: .; D: .; J: TRBJ2-7; V: TRBV29-1; DNA: TGCAGCGTTGAAGTTGGGTCCGGCGAGCAGTACTTC; CDR3: CSVEVGSGEQYF
size: .; D: TRBD1; J: TRBJ2-5; V: TRBV18; DNA: TGTGCCAGCTCACCACTGGACAGGGGAGAGACCCAGTACTTC; CDR3: CASSPLDRGETQYF
size: .; D: .; J: TRBJ1-2; V: TRBV28; DNA: TGTGCCAGCAGTTTGCGGCTGGGCTACACCTTC; CDR3: CASSLRLGYTF
size: .; D: TRBD2; J: TRBJ2-7; V: TRBV3-1/TRBV3-2; DNA: TGTGCCAGCAGCACCCTAGCGGGGGGGACCTACGAGCAGTACTTC; CDR3: CASSTLAGGTYEQYF
size: .; D: TRBD1; J: TRBJ1-6; V: TRBV6-2/TRBV6-3; DNA: TGTGCCAGCAGCTTCAAGGACAGGGTTGGAAATTCACCCCTCCACTTT; CDR3: CASSFKDRVGNSPLHF
size: .; D: TRBD2; J: TRBJ2-7; V: TRBV24-1; DNA: TGTGCCACCAGTGGAACCACTAGCGGACCCTCCTACGAGCAGTACTTC; CDR3: CATSGTTSGPSYEQYF
size: .; D: .; J: TRBJ2-2; V: TRBV5-5; DNA: TGTGCCAGCAGCTTGGCTGTTGGCTCCGCCACCGGGGAGCTGTTTTTT; CDR3: CASSLAVGSATGELFF
size: .; D: .; J: TRBJ2-5; V: TRBV7-3; DNA: TGTGCCAGCAGCAGGGGCCCCGGGGAGACCCAGTACTTC; CDR3: CASSRGPGETQYF
size: .; D: TRBD2; J: TRBJ2-5; V: TRBV25-1; DNA: TGTGCCAGCAAAGGAGGGGTGGGAGGGTTCCAAGAGACCCAGTACTTC; CDR3: CASKGGVGGFQETQYF
size: .; D: .; J: TRBJ1-4; V: TRBV4-3; DNA: TGCGCCAGCAGCCAACATTTTACCGCGGGATCAGGGCCCGATAATGAAAAACTGTTTTTT; CDR3: CASSQHFTAGSGPDNEKLFF
size: few; D: TRBD1; J: TRBJ1-1; V: TRBV6-5; DNA: TGTGCCAGCAGTTACTCGAGTTCAGGGGGTGACACTGAAGCTTTCTTT; CDR3: CASSYSSSGGDTEAFF
size: .; D: TRBD1; J: TRBJ1-1; V: TRBV28; DNA: TGTGCCAGCAGTGGACAGGGGATGAACACTGAAGCTTTCTTT; CDR3: CASSGQGMNTEAFF
size: .; D: .; J: TRBJ1-1; V: TRBV7-2; DNA: TGTGCCAGCAGCTTAGGCTCGAGGGGCACTGAAGCTTTCTTT; CDR3: CASSLGSRGTEAFF
size: .; D: .; J: TRBJ1-1; V: TRBV5-1; DNA: TGCGCCAGCAGCTTGAATTCGGGGAACACTGAAGCTTTCTTT; CDR3: CASSLNSGNTEAFF
size: .; D: TRBD1; J: TRBJ2-1; V: TRBV7-3; DNA: TGTGCCAGCAGCTTATGGGGGACAGCTTCATACAATGAGCAGTTCTTC; CDR3: CASSLWGTASYNEQFF